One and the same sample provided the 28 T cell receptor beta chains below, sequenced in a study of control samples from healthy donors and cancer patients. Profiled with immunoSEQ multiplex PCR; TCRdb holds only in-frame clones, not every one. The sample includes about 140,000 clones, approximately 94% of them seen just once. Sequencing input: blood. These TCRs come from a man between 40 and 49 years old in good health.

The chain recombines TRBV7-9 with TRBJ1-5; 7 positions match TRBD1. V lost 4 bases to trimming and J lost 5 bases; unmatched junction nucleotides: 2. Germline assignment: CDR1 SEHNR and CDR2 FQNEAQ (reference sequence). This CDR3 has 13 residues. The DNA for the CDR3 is TGTGCCAGCAGCTCAGACAGGGATCAGCCCCAGCATTTT. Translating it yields CASSSDRDQPQHF.

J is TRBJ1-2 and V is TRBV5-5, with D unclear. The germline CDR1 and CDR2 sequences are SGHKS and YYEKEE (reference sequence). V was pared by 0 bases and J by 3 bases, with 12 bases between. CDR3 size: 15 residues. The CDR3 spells CASSLGTRFDYGYTF. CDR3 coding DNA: TGTGCCAGCAGCTTGGGAACAAGGTTCGACTATGGCTACACCTTC.

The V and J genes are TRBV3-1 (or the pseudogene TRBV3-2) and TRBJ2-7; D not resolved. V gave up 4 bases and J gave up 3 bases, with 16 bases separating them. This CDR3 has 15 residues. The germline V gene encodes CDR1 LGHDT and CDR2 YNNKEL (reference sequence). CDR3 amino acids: CASSPWIDLFYEQYF. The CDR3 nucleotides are TGTGCCAGCAGCCCATGGATAGACTTATTCTACGAGCAGTACTTC.

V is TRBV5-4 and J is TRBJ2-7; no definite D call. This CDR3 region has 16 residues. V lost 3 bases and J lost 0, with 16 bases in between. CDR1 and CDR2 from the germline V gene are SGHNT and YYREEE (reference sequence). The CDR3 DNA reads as TGTGCCAGCAGCTACGAGACCTTCTTGAGCTCCTACGAGCAGTACTTC. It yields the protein CASSYETFLSSYEQYF.

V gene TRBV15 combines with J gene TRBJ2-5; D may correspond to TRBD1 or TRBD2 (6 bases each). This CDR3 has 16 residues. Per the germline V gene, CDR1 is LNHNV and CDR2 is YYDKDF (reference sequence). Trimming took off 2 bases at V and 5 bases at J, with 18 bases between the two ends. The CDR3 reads CATSRLHGGVVETQYF. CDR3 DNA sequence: TGTGCCACCAGCAGACTCCACGGGGGCGTCGTGGAGACCCAGTACTTC.

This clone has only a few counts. The CDR3 is CATSDSSGLAGGGELFF. The CDR3, as DNA: TGTGCCACCAGTGATTCCTCGGGACTAGCGGGTGGCGGGGAGCTGTTTTTT. The V and J genes are TRBV24-1 and TRBJ2-2, with 12 bases fitting TRBD2. Germline V gives CDR1 KGHDR, CDR2 SFDVKD. Trimming cost V 2 bases and J 7 bases; bases outside gene matches: 7. CDR3 length: 17 residues.

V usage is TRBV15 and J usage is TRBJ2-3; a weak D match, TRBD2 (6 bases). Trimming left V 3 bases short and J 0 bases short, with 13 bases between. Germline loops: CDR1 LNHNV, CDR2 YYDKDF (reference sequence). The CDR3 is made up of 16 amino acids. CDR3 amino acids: CATSRPSVPSTDTQYF. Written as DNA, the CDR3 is TGTGCCACCAGCAGGCCTAGCGTCCCTAGCACAGATACGCAGTATTTT.

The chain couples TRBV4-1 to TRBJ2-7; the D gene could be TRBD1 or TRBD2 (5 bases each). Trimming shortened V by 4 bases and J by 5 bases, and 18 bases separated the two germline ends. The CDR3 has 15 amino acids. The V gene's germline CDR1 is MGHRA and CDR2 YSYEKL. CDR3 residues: CASSPTEGFGDEQYF. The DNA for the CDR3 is TGCGCCAGCAGCCCGACTGAGGGGTTTGGAGACGAGCAGTACTTC.

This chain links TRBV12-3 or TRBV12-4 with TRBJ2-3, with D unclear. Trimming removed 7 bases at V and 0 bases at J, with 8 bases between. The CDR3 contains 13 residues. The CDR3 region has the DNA TGTGCCAGCACAGTAACTAGCACAGATACGCAGTATTTT. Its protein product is CASTVTSTDTQYF.

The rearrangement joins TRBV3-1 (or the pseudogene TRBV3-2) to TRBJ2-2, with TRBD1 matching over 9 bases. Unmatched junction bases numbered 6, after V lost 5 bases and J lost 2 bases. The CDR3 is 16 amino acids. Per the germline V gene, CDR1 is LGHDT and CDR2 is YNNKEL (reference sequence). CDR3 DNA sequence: TGTGCCAGCAGCTTTCGGACAGGGGTTAACACCGGGGAGCTGTTTTTT. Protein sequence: CASSFRTGVNTGELFF.

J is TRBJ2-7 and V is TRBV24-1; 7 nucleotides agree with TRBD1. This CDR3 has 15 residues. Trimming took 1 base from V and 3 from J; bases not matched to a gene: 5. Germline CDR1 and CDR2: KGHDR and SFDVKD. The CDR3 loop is CATSDFAGGNYEQYF. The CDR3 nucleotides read TGTGCCACCAGTGATTTTGCAGGGGGTAACTACGAGCAGTACTTC.

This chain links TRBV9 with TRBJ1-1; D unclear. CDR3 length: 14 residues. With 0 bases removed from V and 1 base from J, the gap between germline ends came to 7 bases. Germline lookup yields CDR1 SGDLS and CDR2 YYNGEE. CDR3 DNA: TGTGCCAGCAGCGTAGCTACAAGGAACACTGAAGCTTTCTTT. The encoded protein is CASSVATRNTEAFF.

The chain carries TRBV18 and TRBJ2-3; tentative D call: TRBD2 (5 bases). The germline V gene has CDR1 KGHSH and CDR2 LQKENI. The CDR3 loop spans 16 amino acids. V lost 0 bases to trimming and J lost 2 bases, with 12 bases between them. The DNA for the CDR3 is TGTGCCAGCTCACCACCGGGGAGTCGGTTCACAGATACGCAGTATTTT. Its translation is CASSPPGSRFTDTQYF.

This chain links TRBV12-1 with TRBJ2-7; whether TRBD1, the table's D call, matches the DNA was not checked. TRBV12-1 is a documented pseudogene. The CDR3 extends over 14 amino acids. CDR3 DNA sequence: TGTGCCAGCAGCGCCGGGACAGGGACCTACGAGCAGTACTTC. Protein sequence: CASSAGTGTYEQYF.

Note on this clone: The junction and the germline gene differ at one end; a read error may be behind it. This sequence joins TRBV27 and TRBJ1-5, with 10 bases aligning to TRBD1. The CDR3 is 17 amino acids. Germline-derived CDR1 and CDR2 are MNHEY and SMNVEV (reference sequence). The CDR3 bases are TGTGCCAGCAGACCGGGACAGGGGACCTCAAGCAGTCAGCCCCAGCATTTT. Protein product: CASRPGQGTSSSQPQHF.

For the CDR3, the DNA is TGTGCCAGCAGCGACACTAGCGGGAATGGCGGGGAGCTGTTTTTT. Protein: CASSDTSGNGGELFF. This chain connects TRBV9 to TRBJ2-2; the match to TRBD2 covers 10 bases. The J segment lost 7 bases and the V segment lost 3 bases, leaving 6 bases of the junction unmatched. This CDR3 region has 15 residues. Germline CDR1 reads SGDLS; CDR2 reads YYNGEE.

The CDR3 DNA follows: TGTGCCAGCAGCCAAGTAACAGGGCAAGCGGTCTATGGCTACACCTTC. Its translation: CASSQVTGQAVYGYTF. The J gene is TRBJ1-2, the V gene TRBV3-1 (or the pseudogene TRBV3-2); a weak D match, TRBD1 (6 bases). V was pared by 1 base and J by 4 bases, with 16 bases between. The CDR3 sequence is 16 residues long. Germline V lookup: CDR1 LGHDT, CDR2 YNNKEL (reference sequence).

The CDR3 protein is CASSFTGNGYEQYF. As DNA, the CDR3 is TGTGCCAGCAGCTTTACAGGGAATGGCTACGAGCAGTACTTC. This chain links TRBV5-8 with TRBJ2-7; D perhaps matches TRBD1 (6 bases). V dropped 2 bases and J dropped 3 bases, with 12 bases sitting between them. There are 14 residues in the CDR3. Germline assignment: CDR1 SGHTS and CDR2 YDEGEE. The full variable domain, completed using reference TRBV5-8 and TRBJ2-7, is EAGVTQSPTHLIKTRGQQATLRCSPISGHTSVYWYQQALGLGLQFLLWYDEGEERNRGNFPPRFSGRQFPNYSSELNVNALELEDSALYLCASSFTGNGYEQYFGPGTRLTVT.

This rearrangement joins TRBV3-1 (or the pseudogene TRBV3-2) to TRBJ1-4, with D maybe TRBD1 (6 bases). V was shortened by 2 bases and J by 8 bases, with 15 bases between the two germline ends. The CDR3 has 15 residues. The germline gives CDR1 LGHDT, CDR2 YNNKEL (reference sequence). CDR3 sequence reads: CASSQRTGRREKLFF. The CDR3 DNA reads TGTGCCAGCAGCCAACGAACAGGGAGGAGGGAAAAACTGTTTTTT.

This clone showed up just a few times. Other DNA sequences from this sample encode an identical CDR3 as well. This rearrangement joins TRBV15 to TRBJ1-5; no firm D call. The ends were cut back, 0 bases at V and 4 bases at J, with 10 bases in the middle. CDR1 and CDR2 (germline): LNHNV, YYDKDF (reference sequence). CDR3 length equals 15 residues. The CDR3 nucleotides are TGTGCCACCAGCAGAGATAAGGGCTTTAATCAGCCCCAGCATTTT. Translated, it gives CATSRDKGFNQPQHF.

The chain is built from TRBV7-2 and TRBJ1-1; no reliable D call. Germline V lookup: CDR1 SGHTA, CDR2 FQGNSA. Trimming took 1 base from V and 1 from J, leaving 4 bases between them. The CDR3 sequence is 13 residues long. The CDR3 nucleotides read TGTGCCAGCAGCTTAGACAGGAACACTGAAGCTTTCTTT. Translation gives CASSLDRNTEAFF.

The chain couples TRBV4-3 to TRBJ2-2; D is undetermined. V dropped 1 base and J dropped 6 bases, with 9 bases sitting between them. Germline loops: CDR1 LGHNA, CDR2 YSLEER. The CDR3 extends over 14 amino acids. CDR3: CASSQVKVPGELFF. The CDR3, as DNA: TGCGCCAGCAGCCAAGTGAAGGTCCCCGGGGAGCTGTTTTTT.

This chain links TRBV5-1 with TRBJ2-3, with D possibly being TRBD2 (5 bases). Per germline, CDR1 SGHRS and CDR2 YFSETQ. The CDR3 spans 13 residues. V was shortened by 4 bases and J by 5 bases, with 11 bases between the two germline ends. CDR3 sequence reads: CASSPEGLDTQYF. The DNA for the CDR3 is TGCGCCAGCAGCCCTGAGGGCTTAGATACGCAGTATTTT.

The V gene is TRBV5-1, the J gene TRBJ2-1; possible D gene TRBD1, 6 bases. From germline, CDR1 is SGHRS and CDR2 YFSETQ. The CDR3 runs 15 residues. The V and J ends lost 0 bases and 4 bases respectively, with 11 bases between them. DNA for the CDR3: TGCGCCAGCAGCTTGGCCCAGGGGCAATACAATGAGCAGTTCTTC. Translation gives CASSLAQGQYNEQFF.

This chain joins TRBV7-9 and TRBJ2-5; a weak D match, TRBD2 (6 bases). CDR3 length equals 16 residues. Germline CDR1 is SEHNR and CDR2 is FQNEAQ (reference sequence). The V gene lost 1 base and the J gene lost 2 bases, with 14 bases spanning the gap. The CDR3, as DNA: TGTGCCAGCAGCTTAGGTAGCGGCGAGTGGCAAGAGACCCAGTACTTC. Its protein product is CASSLGSGEWQETQYF.

CDR3 DNA sequence: TGTGCCAGCAGCTCAATGGACAGGGAAGCTAACTATGGCTACACCTTC. This codes for CASSSMDREANYGYTF. The chain links TRBV7-9 to TRBJ1-2, with TRBD1 matching 8 bases. CDR1 and CDR2 (germline): SEHNR, FQNEAQ (reference sequence). This CDR3 spans 16 amino acids. The V and J ends lost 4 bases and 0 bases, in that order; junction bases with no gene match: 7.

CDR3 protein: CAISESMVGRGREQYF. The CDR3 DNA sequence: TGTGCCATCAGTGAGTCGATGGTGGGCAGGGGGCGCGAGCAGTACTTC. This chain joins TRBV10-3 and TRBJ2-7, with 8 bases aligning to TRBD1. Germline V gene data show CDR1 as ENHRY and CDR2 as SYGVKD. V trimming: 0 bases; J trimming: 6 bases; junction bases outside the gene matches: 10. The CDR3 loop spans 16 amino acids.

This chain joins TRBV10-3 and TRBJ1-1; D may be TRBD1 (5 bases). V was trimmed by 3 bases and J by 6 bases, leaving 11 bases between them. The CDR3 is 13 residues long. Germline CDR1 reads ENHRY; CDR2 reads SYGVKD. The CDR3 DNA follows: TGTGCCATCAGTGACGGAAGAGGGGCTGAAGCTTTCTTT. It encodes CAISDGRGAEAFF.